The sequence of this TCR beta chain was determined in a study of identical twins. Through template switching, a universal primer site was introduced, and the cDNA contained unique molecular identifiers. TCRdb independently ran MiXCR on the 5' RACE reads; one entry per CDR3 protein. The table lists about 530,000 distinct CDR3 sequences, nearly 15% of them singletons. With no exceptions, donors were healthy Caucasians. This clonotype was seen many times. V dropped 5 bases and J dropped 0 bases, with 8 bases sitting between them. CDR1 and CDR2 (germline): LGHDT, YNNKEL (reference sequence). This CDR3 comprises 13 residues. The sample was also reused in another study, on yellow fever vaccine responses in identical twins.

The chain uses TRBV3-1 and TRBJ2-7; D is uncertain. This sequence was found in a woman between 18 and 29 years old in good health. Material: CD4+ T cells sorted from blood. The CDR3 region is CASSFGGSYEQYF. The CDR3 coding sequence is TGTGCCAGCAGCTTCGGCGGCTCCTACGAGCAGTACTTC.